This entry features one T cell receptor (beta chain) sequence. This clonotype has a count of ten or more. No cognate antigen has been identified for it. No much larger clonotype is one base removed from it; base qualities were not supplied. The source of the sample is a study of T cell repertoires in cytomegalovirus infection (dated by TCRdb to the late 2010s). Regarding the research as a whole: The HLA type of each donor mattered for the analysis, because public TCR beta signatures pointed to carriage of CMV infection along with the matching HLA type.

What the research found in general, with its limitations: The ex vivo response was dominated by HLA-C-restricted CMV-specific TCR beta clonotypes, which also provided the single most frequent clonotype in two of eight donors. In both this cohort and an independent cohort of 350 or so donors, the cumulative frequency of public TCR beta family members distinguished carriers of CMV infection plus the relevant HLA type.

For sequencing, an Illumina HiSeq 1500 was employed. TCRdb applied fastp at Q25 and MiXCR to the public reads, then kept only in-frame beta chains. Duplicate CDR3 protein sequences are folded into a single record with the most common DNA and genes. This sample holds 270,000 or so distinct CDR3 sequences; approximately 15% were observed only once. Clones ranked in the top ten supply 40% to 55% of the sample. V and J are truncated by 0 bases and 4 bases respectively, leaving an intervening sequence of 13 bases. For CDR1 and CDR2, the germline V gene (reference sequence) lists DFQATT and SNEGSKA. The CDR3 runs 15 amino acids, cysteine and phenylalanine included. Just CDR3 DNA is preserved here, 45 bases in frame from base 1.

The origin of this receptor is a human donor in good health (CMV status not recorded). Some clones in this sample may be carry-over from other donors' samples. The sequencing sample was made of CD8+ T cells from PBMCs. The sequence links TRBV20-1 to TRBJ1-5; the D gene is possibly TRBD1, with 5 bases matching. This receptor carries the CDR3 CSARDSGRENQPQHF. The DNA is TGCAGTGCTAGAGATTCCGGCAGGGAGAATCAGCCCCAGCATTTT.